Following are 22 T cell receptor beta chains from one sample sequenced in a study of regulatory T cells in long-lasting Graves disease. Time point reported: newly diagnosed GD, antithyroid drugs for less than 3 months. Generation of the TCR library employed RNA extracted from PBMCs. Both iRepertoire HTBI primers and Arm-PCR of CDR3 regions were used to build the TCR beta libraries. TCRdb passed the multiplex PCR reads through MiXCR, listing each CDR3 protein once. This table holds hundreds of thousands of distinct CDR3 sequences, approximately 16% found once. The same data also went into a second study, on T cells in Graves' hyperthyroidism and ophthalmopathy.

Sequenced here: peripheral blood mononuclear cells (PBMCs), sampled at new diagnosis, from a patient treated with antithyroid drugs. Receptors were obtained from a woman between 35 and 50 years old with Graves disease.

In its sample, this clonotype was seen many times. The chain combines TRBV30 with TRBJ2-3; a possible D gene is TRBD1 (6 bases). Trimming removed 1 base at V and 3 bases at J, with 17 bases between. This CDR3 region has 16 residues. The germline gives CDR1 GTSNPN, CDR2 SVGIG (reference sequence). In DNA, the CDR3 is TGTGCCTGGAGTGCTTTAGGGACACCTGAGACAGATACGCAGTATTTT. It translates to CAWSALGTPETDTQYF.

With regard to this clonotype: This sequence may be a read error, since a much larger clone differs from it by one base. The rearrangement links TRBV20-1 to TRBJ2-7, with D possibly being TRBD2 (5 bases). V lost 6 bases and J lost 2, with 17 bases in between. CDR1 is DFQATT and CDR2 is SNEGSKA in the germline V gene (reference sequence). The CDR3 spans 14 residues. As DNA, the CDR3 is TGCAGTGCCGCACATGGGGAGCTGCCCTACGAGCAGTACTTC. Protein: CSAAHGELPYEQYF.

This clonotype was detected many times. The chain uses TRBV28 and TRBJ1-1, with TRBD1 as a possible D gene (5 bases). This CDR3 contains 15 residues. The V gene's germline CDR1 is MDHEN and CDR2 SYDVKM. With 2 bases removed from V and 1 base from J, the gap between germline ends came to 11 bases. The CDR3 protein is CASSLGSTGNTEAFF. In DNA, the CDR3 is TGTGCCAGCAGTTTAGGCTCCACAGGGAACACTGAAGCTTTCTTT.

This chain links TRBV4-1 with TRBJ2-1; D unclear. The V gene lost 0 bases and the J gene lost 6 bases, with 9 bases spanning the gap. Germline-derived CDR1 and CDR2 are MGHRA and YSYEKL. This CDR3 has 14 amino acids. The CDR3 loop is CASSQDGGGNEQFF. The CDR3 nucleotides read TGCGCCAGCAGCCAAGATGGTGGTGGCAATGAGCAGTTCTTC.

This clonotype showed up many times. The V and J genes are TRBV3-1 and TRBJ2-5; 8 bases fit TRBD2. J gave up 3 bases and V 6 bases, and 6 bases lay outside the gene matches. CDR3 length equals 14 residues. The germline CDR1 and CDR2 sequences are LGHDT and YNNKEL (reference sequence). CDR3 nucleotide sequence: TGTGCCAGCAGTCAGACTAGCGCCAAAGAGACCCAGTACTTC. Residues: CASSQTSAKETQYF.

This clonotype has at least ten counts. J is TRBJ2-1 and V is TRBV10-3; 7 bases agree with TRBD1. This CDR3 spans 17 amino acids. Germline trimming cut 1 base from V and 0 bases from J; bases unmatched to any gene: 6. Germline assignment: CDR1 ENHRY and CDR2 SYGVKD. CDR3 amino acids: CAISEYEGASSYNEQFF. The CDR3 DNA sequence: TGTGCCATCAGTGAGTATGAGGGGGCGTCCTCCTACAATGAGCAGTTCTTC.

This clonotype was recorded a few times. The chain couples TRBV9 to TRBJ2-2; TRBD1 aligns across 7 bases. CDR1 is SGDLS, CDR2 YYNGEE, per germline. V was clipped by 4 bases and J by 4 bases; unmatched bases: 4. This CDR3 is 14 amino acids long. The CDR3 here is CASSQTGSTGELFF. The CDR3 nucleotides read TGTGCCAGCAGCCAGACAGGGTCCACCGGGGAGCTGTTTTTT.

This clonotype showed up many times. The chain links TRBV11-2 to TRBJ2-5, with D perhaps TRBD2 (5 bases). The V end lost 6 bases, the J end lost 5 bases, and 7 bases lay between the germline ends. Germline V gene data show CDR1 as SGHAT and CDR2 as FQNNGV. CDR3 length equals 11 residues. DNA of the CDR3: TGTGCCAGCAGTCGCGGGGAGACCCAGTACTTC. It translates to CASSRGETQYF.

Comments on this clonotype: Being one base from a much bigger clone, this may be a read error. This chain joins TRBV6-2 or TRBV6-3 and TRBJ2-7; D may be TRBD1 or TRBD2 (5 bases each). This CDR3 region has 14 residues. CDR1 is MNHEY, CDR2 SVGEGT, per germline. Trimming pared 2 bases from V and 4 bases from J, leaving 12 bases between. The CDR3 coding sequence is TGTGCCAGCAGTTACGGGCAGGGAGTATACGAGCAGTACTTC. Encoded protein: CASSYGQGVYEQYF.

The chain has TRBV7-9 and TRBJ1-1; D not resolved. The V gene lost 4 bases and the J gene lost 7 bases, with 16 bases spanning the gap. CDR3 length: 14 amino acids. CDR1 is SEHNR and CDR2 is FQNEAQ in the germline V gene (reference sequence). In nucleotides, the CDR3 is TGTGCCAGCAGCTCCCCCGGAGCGATTATTGAAGCTTTCTTT. Its translation is CASSSPGAIIEAFF. Full variable domain (outside the CDR3, taken from reference TRBV7-9 and TRBJ1-1): DTGVSQNPRHKITKRGQNVTFRCDPISEHNRLYWYRQTLGQGPEFLTYFQNEAQLEKSRLLSDRFSAERPKGSFSTLEIQRTEQGDSAMYLCASSSPGAIIEAFFGQGTRLTVV.

This clonotype was seen ten or more times. This sequence joins TRBV20-1 and TRBJ2-7, with D possibly matching TRBD2 (6 bases). Per germline, CDR1 DFQATT and CDR2 SNEGSKA (reference sequence). V lost 4 bases and J lost 2, with 12 bases in between. The CDR3 totals 13 residues. The CDR3 loop reads CSAIGGGTYEQYF. In DNA, the CDR3 is TGCAGTGCTATCGGGGGAGGAACCTACGAGCAGTACTTC.

The sample holds a few counts of this clonotype. The chain recombines TRBV6-1 with TRBJ2-1, with 8 positions matching TRBD1. The junction had 4 bases not matched to a gene; V was cut back by 3 bases and J by 6 bases. This CDR3 contains 14 residues. CDR1 and CDR2 (germline): MNHNS, SASEGT. CDR3 sequence reads: CASSEQGAGNEQFF. The CDR3 region has the DNA TGTGCCAGCAGTGAGCAGGGGGCAGGCAATGAGCAGTTCTTC.

The rearrangement links TRBV15 to TRBJ2-1; 8 bases align to TRBD1. The CDR3 length is 13 residues. CDR1 is LNHNV and CDR2 is YYDKDF in the germline V gene (reference sequence). Unmatched junction bases numbered 4, after V lost 6 bases and J lost 6 bases. The CDR3 loop is CATRMTGANEQFF. The CDR3 DNA reads as TGTGCCACCAGGATGACAGGGGCCAATGAGCAGTTCTTC.

The table lists this clonotype with many counts. J is TRBJ2-1 and V is TRBV11-2; possible D gene TRBD2, 5 bases. Trimming removed 1 base at V and 4 bases at J, with 14 bases between. Germline V gene data show CDR1 as SGHAT and CDR2 as FQNNGV. This CDR3 region has 16 residues. The CDR3 DNA reads as TGTGCCAGCAGCTTAGGTGAGGGAGAGTTATACAATGAGCAGTTCTTC. It is translated as CASSLGEGELYNEQFF.

The table lists this clonotype with many counts. The rearrangement uses TRBV9 and TRBJ2-5; D is unresolved. Per germline, CDR1 SGDLS and CDR2 YYNGEE. Trimming stripped 0 bases from V and 1 base from J, with 4 bases between. The CDR3 loop spans 13 amino acids. The CDR3 DNA follows: TGTGCCAGCAGCGTAGGACGCCAAGAGACCCAGTACTTC. Translation: CASSVGRQETQYF.

This clonotype was observed a few times. A much bigger clone sits one base away, suggesting this may be a read error. This chain joins TRBV11-3 and TRBJ1-5; D unclear. The CDR3 loop spans 13 amino acids. Germline V gene sequence: CDR1 SGHNT, CDR2 YENEEA. Between the trimmed V and J ends, which lost 0 bases and 4 bases, there was a span of 4 bases. CDR3 loop: CASSLEQNQPQHF. As DNA, the CDR3 is TGTGCCAGCAGCTTAGAACAGAATCAGCCCCAGCATTTT.

This clonotype was detected ten times or more. The chain couples TRBV12-3 or TRBV12-4 to TRBJ1-2; tentatively, D is TRBD1 (5 bases). V gave up 5 bases and J gave up 2 bases, with 6 bases separating them. The CDR3 loop spans 12 amino acids. The CDR3 sequence: CASSDSNYGYTF. Written as DNA, the CDR3 is TGTGCCAGCAGTGACAGCAACTATGGCTACACCTTC.

This clonotype was recorded many times. The chain combines TRBV7-2 with TRBJ1-6; D not certain. The germline V gene has CDR1 SGHTA and CDR2 FQGNSA. CDR3 length: 15 amino acids. The germline V and J ends were trimmed by 5 bases and 10 bases, with 18 bases remaining between them. DNA of the CDR3: TGTGCCAGCAGCCCAAATGGTGGTGTAGGGTCACCCCTCCACTTT. Its translation is CASSPNGGVGSPLHF.

This chain joins TRBV2 and TRBJ1-5; D is undetermined. Trimming shortened V by 1 base and J by 2 bases, and 9 bases separated the two germline ends. Germline V gene lookup returns CDR1 SNHLY and CDR2 FYNNEI. The CDR3 length is 15 residues. DNA for the CDR3: TGTGCCAGCAGTGAAGGGACCACGGGCAATCAGCCCCAGCATTTT. This sequence encodes CASSEGTTGNQPQHF.

This clonotype was observed a handful of times. The chain is built from TRBV19 and TRBJ2-2; D is possibly TRBD1 (6 bases). Trimming pared 5 bases from V and 6 bases from J, leaving 13 bases between. CDR3 length: 14 amino acids. Germline loops: CDR1 LNHDA, CDR2 SQIVND (reference sequence). CDR3 in amino acids: CASSARDTSGELFF. CDR3 coding DNA: TGTGCCAGTAGTGCCCGGGACACTTCCGGGGAGCTGTTTTTT. The whole variable domain, remainder taken from reference TRBV19 and TRBJ2-2, is DGGITQSPKYLFRKEGQNVTLSCEQNLNHDAMYWYRQDPGQGLRLIYYSQIVNDFQKGDIAEGYSVSREKKESFPLTVTSAQKNPTAFYLCASSARDTSGELFFGEGSRLTVL.

A few counts support this clonotype. The chain is built from TRBV28 and TRBJ2-7, with 8 bases identical to TRBD2. J gave up 2 bases and V 2 bases, and 8 bases lay outside the gene matches. This CDR3 contains 16 residues. Germline V gene data show CDR1 as MDHEN and CDR2 as SYDVKM. This CDR3 is CASSLGVGRGAYEQYF. CDR3 DNA: TGTGCCAGCAGTTTAGGAGTGGGGCGGGGGGCCTACGAGCAGTACTTC.

The table lists this clonotype with many counts. This chain joins TRBV28 and TRBJ2-1; 11 bases line up with TRBD2. The CDR3 consists of 16 residues. J was trimmed by 7 bases and V by 6 bases; bases with no gene match: 11. CDR1 and CDR2 from the germline V gene are MDHEN and SYDVKM. CDR3 sequence (DNA): TGTGCCAGCAGGTCATTAGCGGGAGGGCCGGGAAATGAGCAGTTCTTC. Translating it yields CASRSLAGGPGNEQFF.